These 30 T cell receptor beta chains share one sample of origin, sequenced in a study of CD8 T cells in Susac syndrome. After extraction with the RNeasy kit, roughly 0.45 to 1 ug of the RNA was reverse transcribed using random hexamers. Via MiXCR, TCRdb re-called the immunoSEQ multiplex PCR reads, giving one row per CDR3 protein. The sample comprises hundreds of thousands of distinct CDR3 sequences, approximately 95% of which are singletons, and approximately 0.082% rests with the top ten. Sequencing input: CD4+ T cells from PBMCs. The receptors were sampled from a human donor with multiple sclerosis.

The chain links TRBV29-1 to TRBJ1-1; a possible D gene is TRBD1 (5 bases). CDR1 is SQVTM and CDR2 is ANQGSEA in the germline V gene. The CDR3 runs to 14 residues. V was cut by 2 bases and J by 4 bases, with 14 bases left in between. CDR3 in amino acids: CSVETGGGGTEAFF. The CDR3, as DNA: TGCAGCGTTGAAACCGGAGGTGGGGGCACTGAAGCTTTCTTT.

The rearrangement links TRBV4-2 to TRBJ2-7, with TRBD2 matching 13 bases. The CDR3 contains 17 residues. V lost 1 base and J lost 6; bases outside the gene matches: 9. CDR1 is LGHNA, CDR2 YNFKEQ, per germline. The CDR3 nucleotides are TGTGCCAGCAGCCAAGGGACTAGCGGGGGTTTTATGGGCGAGCAGTACTTC. Protein: CASSQGTSGGFMGEQYF.

The chain couples TRBV6-5 to TRBJ2-7; TRBD2 agrees at 11 bases. Per the germline V gene, CDR1 is MNHEY and CDR2 is SVGAGI. V was pared by 4 bases and J by 3 bases, with 8 bases of the junction left unmatched. The CDR3 length is 16 residues. DNA of the CDR3: TGTGCCAGCAGTTTCAACCTAGCGGGGGGCTACTACGAGCAGTACTTC. Protein sequence: CASSFNLAGGYYEQYF.

This sequence joins TRBV7-9 and TRBJ1-2; D gene unclear. CDR1 and CDR2 from the germline V gene are SEHNR and FQNEAQ (reference sequence). V lost 0 bases to trimming and J lost 7 bases, with 6 bases between them. CDR3 length: 12 residues. CDR3 DNA sequence: TGTGCCAGCAGCTTAGCTGGGCCTGGCTACACCTTC. Translating it yields CASSLAGPGYTF.

This sequence joins TRBV6-5 and TRBJ2-7; D perhaps matches TRBD2 (6 bases). Germline values: CDR1 MNHEY, CDR2 SVGAGI. This CDR3 contains 13 residues. Trimming removed 6 bases at V and 9 bases at J, with 18 bases between. The CDR3 nucleotides are TGTGCCAGCAGACCCGAAGTGGGGGGAGGGCAGTACGTC. Translation: CASRPEVGGGQYV.

This clonotype was counted once. The rearrangement links TRBV20-1 to TRBJ2-5, with D possibly matching TRBD2 (5 bases). The V gene lost 7 bases and the J gene lost 7 bases, with 10 bases spanning the gap. In germline, CDR1 is DFQATT, CDR2 SNEGSKA (reference sequence). The CDR3 spans 10 residues. CDR3 protein: CSVGEGTQYF. The CDR3 DNA sequence: TGCAGTGTCGGGGAAGGGACCCAGTACTTC.

There are a few counts of this clonotype. The chain is built from TRBV6-5 and TRBJ2-1; D unresolved. With 4 bases removed from V and 8 bases from J, the gap between germline ends came to 6 bases. The germline V gene encodes CDR1 MNHEY and CDR2 SVGAGI. The CDR3 is made up of 11 amino acids. CDR3 sequence reads: CASSSVDEQFF. CDR3 coding DNA: TGTGCCAGCAGTTCGGTGGATGAGCAGTTCTTC.

This chain connects TRBV11-2 to TRBJ2-1; D unclear. Germline CDR1 and CDR2: SGHAT and FQNNGV. The length of the CDR3 is 13 residues. V lost 6 bases and J 7 bases, leaving 13 bases between the germline ends. The CDR3 sequence: CASRVTAENEQFF. The CDR3 DNA follows: TGTGCCAGCAGGGTAACCGCCGAGAATGAGCAGTTCTTC.

The CDR3 sequence: CASSVHRDVQETQYF. DNA for the CDR3: TGTGCCAGCAGCGTCCACAGGGATGTCCAAGAGACCCAGTACTTC. This chain links TRBV27 with TRBJ2-5, with a weak D call TRBD1 (6 bases). Deletions cut 6 bases from V and 1 base from J, with 15 bases between. The CDR3 loop spans 15 amino acids. Germline V gene data show CDR1 as MNHEY and CDR2 as SMNVEV (reference sequence).

The CDR3: CASTQAGEQFF. CDR3 bases: TGTGCCAGCACCCAAGCGGGGGAGCAGTTCTTC. V and J are TRBV12-3 or TRBV12-4 and TRBJ2-1, with TRBD2 matching over 7 bases. The CDR3 is 11 amino acids. The junction had 4 bases not matched to a gene; V was cut back by 7 bases and J by 10 bases.

The chain couples TRBV18 to TRBJ1-2; TRBD1 aligns across 11 bases. The trim removed 6 bases at V and 10 bases at J, leaving 7 bases unmatched. Germline CDR1 and CDR2: KGHSH and LQKENI. The CDR3 loop spans 13 amino acids. The CDR3 DNA follows: TGTGCCAGCTCGGTCGGGACAGGGGGAACCTACACCTTC. It translates to CASSVGTGGTYTF.

V usage is TRBV9 and J usage is TRBJ1-2; D gene uncertain. V lost 0 bases, J lost 1 base, and 4 bases lay in between. Per the germline V gene, CDR1 is SGDLS and CDR2 is YYNGEE. The CDR3 consists of 13 residues. The CDR3 here is CASSVGSNYGYTF. The CDR3 bases are TGTGCCAGCAGCGTAGGTAGTAACTATGGCTACACCTTC.

V is TRBV4-1 and J is TRBJ2-4; D unresolved. The germline gives CDR1 MGHRA, CDR2 YSYEKL. CDR3 length: 13 residues. Trimming pared 0 bases from V and 16 bases from J, leaving 16 bases between. DNA of the CDR3: TGCGCCAGCAGCCAAGATCAGTCCACCACCAACTACTTC. Translation: CASSQDQSTTNYF.

The chain couples TRBV3-1 to TRBJ2-7; 7 bases align to TRBD1. The CDR3 contains 15 residues. Looked up from germline, CDR1 is LGHDT and CDR2 is YNNKEL (reference sequence). With 1 base clipped from V and 4 bases from J, the junction kept 7 bases outside the gene matches. CDR3: CASSQGGQPRYEQYF. In DNA, the CDR3 is TGTGCCAGCAGCCAAGGGGGACAGCCGAGGTACGAGCAGTACTTC.

The chain links TRBV3-1 to TRBJ2-3; D unclear. V lost 5 bases and J 7 bases, leaving 19 bases between the germline ends. Germline loops: CDR1 LGHDT, CDR2 YNNKEL (reference sequence). This CDR3 comprises 15 residues. DNA of the CDR3: TGTGCCAGCAGCTTTCGCCCCCGGGCCGACTATACGCAGTATTTT. It translates to CASSFRPRADYTQYF.

The chain employs TRBV2 and TRBJ1-5; no firm D call. V was clipped by 1 base and J by 5 bases, with 6 bases between them. Germline V gene data show CDR1 as SNHLY and CDR2 as FYNNEI. This CDR3 spans 13 amino acids. The CDR3 region is CASSEGRYQPQHF. CDR3 in DNA: TGTGCCAGCAGTGAAGGGAGGTATCAGCCCCAGCATTTT.

The chain has TRBV18 and TRBJ1-4; TRBD1 agrees at 8 bases. The CDR3 sequence is 12 residues long. V shed 5 bases, J shed 8 bases, and the junction held 1 base outside the gene matches. Germline assignment: CDR1 KGHSH and CDR2 LQKENI. In nucleotides, the CDR3 is TGTGCCAGCTCAACAGGGGGAGAAAAACTGTTTTTT. Its protein product is CASSTGGEKLFF.

The CDR3 here is CSVPGGLPYNEQFF. Here the CDR3 DNA reads TGCAGTGTCCCGGGGGGCCTCCCCTACAATGAGCAGTTCTTC. The V and J genes are TRBV20-1 and TRBJ2-1, with D perhaps matching TRBD2 (7 bases). From germline, CDR1 is DFQATT and CDR2 SNEGSKA (reference sequence). V was shortened by 7 bases and J by 2 bases, with 15 bases between the two germline ends. CDR3 length: 14 residues.

The chain recombines TRBV20-1 with TRBJ2-3, with TRBD1 identical over 7 bases. V dropped 5 bases and J dropped 9; count of bases not matched to a gene: 11. The CDR3 length is 13 residues. Germline CDR1 is DFQATT and CDR2 is SNEGSKA (reference sequence). CDR3 in amino acids: CSAGTAAGRTQYF. DNA of the CDR3: TGCAGTGCTGGGACAGCCGCTGGAAGGACGCAGTATTTT.

This chain joins TRBV12-3 or TRBV12-4 and TRBJ2-5; 7 bases are a match to TRBD2. The CDR3 has 13 amino acids. The trim removed 6 bases at V and 4 bases at J, leaving 5 bases unmatched. Here the CDR3 reads CASRTSTRETQYF. The CDR3 nucleotides read TGTGCCAGCAGGACTAGCACCAGAGAGACCCAGTACTTC.

The rearrangement links TRBV30 to TRBJ2-1; 8 bases match TRBD1. The CDR3 sequence is 15 residues long. Germline CDR1 GTSNPN, CDR2 SVGIG (reference sequence). V lost 0 bases, J lost 8 bases, and 9 bases stayed unmatched. Here the CDR3 DNA reads TGTGCCTGGAGTGTACAGCAGGGGGCGCAGGATGAGCAGTTCTTC. This sequence encodes CAWSVQQGAQDEQFF.

Here the CDR3 reads CAWSKGGYEQFF. The CDR3 nucleotides are TGTGCCTGGAGCAAGGGGGGCTATGAGCAGTTCTTC. The chain has TRBV30 and TRBJ2-1; D might be TRBD1 or TRBD2, each matching 6 bases. Germline loops: CDR1 GTSNPN, CDR2 SVGIG (reference sequence). Trimming took 3 bases from V and 8 from J, leaving 11 bases between them. CDR3 length: 12 residues.

This sequence joins TRBV4-2 and TRBJ1-1, with D unresolved. Germline CDR1 and CDR2: LGHNA and YNFKEQ. The V gene lost 0 bases and the J gene lost 0 bases, with 8 bases spanning the gap. This CDR3 is built from 15 residues. This chain's CDR3 is CASSQDLPMNTEAFF. The CDR3 DNA sequence: TGTGCCAGCAGCCAAGATCTACCAATGAACACTGAAGCTTTCTTT.

This sequence joins TRBV6-1 and TRBJ1-6, with D possibly matching TRBD1 (6 bases). Per the germline V gene, CDR1 is MNHNS and CDR2 is SASEGT. Trimming shortened V by 8 bases and J by 7 bases, and 15 bases separated the two germline ends. This CDR3 region has 14 residues. The CDR3 region is CASRLDRINSPLHF. CDR3 bases: TGTGCCAGCCGACTGGACAGAATCAATTCACCCCTCCACTTT.

This rearrangement joins TRBV29-1 to TRBJ1-1, with D possibly TRBD1 on 6 matching bases. The CDR3 is 16 residues long. The V end lost 7 bases, the J end lost 3 bases, and 24 bases lay between the germline ends. Germline V gene sequence: CDR1 SQVTM, CDR2 ANQGSEA. CDR3 coding DNA: TGCAGCGGCCGGGACACCGGACACGCCCGGGACACTGAAGCTTTCTTT. Encoded protein: CSGRDTGHARDTEAFF. The full variable domain, completed using reference TRBV29-1 and TRBJ1-1, is SAVISQKPSRDICQRGTSLTIQCQVDSQVTMMFWYRQQPGQSLTLIATANQGSEATYESGFVIDKFPISRPNLTFSTLTVSNMSPEDSSIYLCSGRDTGHARDTEAFFGQGTRLTVV.

This chain uses TRBV7-9 with TRBJ2-3; 8 bases map to TRBD1. Per germline, CDR1 SEHNR and CDR2 FQNEAQ (reference sequence). The CDR3 is 14 residues long. J gave up 3 bases and V 3 bases, and 2 bases lay outside the gene matches. The CDR3: CASSFTGGTDTQYF. In nucleotides, the CDR3 is TGTGCCAGCAGCTTTACAGGGGGAACAGATACGCAGTATTTT.

The chain uses TRBV7-2 and TRBJ2-1; 13 nucleotides agree with TRBD2. The V and J ends lost 5 bases and 10 bases, in that order; junction bases with no gene match: 14. The CDR3 loop spans 17 amino acids. Germline V gene sequence: CDR1 SGHTA, CDR2 FQGNSA. CDR3 sequence: CASSIGGLAGPQGEQFF. The CDR3 DNA sequence: TGTGCCAGCAGCATCGGGGGACTAGCGGGGCCCCAGGGGGAGCAGTTCTTC. The full variable domain, completed using reference TRBV7-2 and TRBJ2-1, is GAGVSQSPSNKVTEKGKDVELRCDPISGHTALYWYRQSLGQGLEFLIYFQGNSAPDKSGLPSDRFSAERTGGSVSTLTIQRTQQEDSAVYLCASSIGGLAGPQGEQFFGPGTRLTVL.

The gene calls are TRBV27 and TRBJ1-5, with D unclear. V lost 3 bases to trimming and J lost 5 bases, with 11 bases between them. Per the germline V gene, CDR1 is MNHEY and CDR2 is SMNVEV (reference sequence). This CDR3 contains 14 residues. The CDR3 is CASSLNYGDQPQHF. Here the CDR3 DNA reads TGTGCCAGCAGTTTGAACTACGGGGATCAGCCCCAGCATTTT.

The rearrangement links TRBV21-1 to TRBJ1-6. TRBV21-1 is a known pseudogene. This CDR3 is built from 16 residues. CDR3 in DNA: TGTGCCAGCAGCAAAGCGGCCAGCTCCTATAATTCACCCCTCCACTTT. It yields the protein CASSKAASSYNSPLHF.

The chain joins TRBV27 to TRBJ1-1; TRBD1 matches 9 bases. The V gene's germline CDR1 is MNHEY and CDR2 SMNVEV (reference sequence). CDR3 length equals 14 residues. The V segment lost 4 bases and the J segment 8 bases; nucleotides outside the gene matches: 8. The chain's CDR3 is CASSSTGGSSEAFF. The CDR3 DNA reads TGTGCCAGCAGTTCAACAGGGGGCTCATCGGAAGCTTTCTTT.